This record covers a single TCR beta chain. The sample is drawn from a study of T cell repertoires in cytomegalovirus infection. The CDR3 is 15 amino acids. Germline V CDR1 and CDR2: MNHNS, SASEGT. Trimming took 2 bases from V and 11 from J; bases not matched to a gene: 12. TCRdb reprocessed the reads via MiXCR and lists one record per CDR3 protein. The profile shows 310,000 or so distinct CDR3 sequences, under 20% of them singletons. The TCR comes from a human donor in good health (CMV status not recorded). Some clones in this sample may be carry-over from other donors' samples. The sample was PBMCs. The chain links TRBV6-1 to TRBJ1-1, with TRBD1 matching 9 bases. CDR3 DNA: TGTGCCAGCAGTGAAATCTTTGGACAGGGGAATCGGGCTTTCTTT. This codes for CASSEIFGQGNRAFF.